The 14 T cell receptor beta chains reported below all come from one sample, sequenced in a study of T-cell reconstitution after alpha-beta-depleted transplantation in children. Molecular barcoding with unique molecular identifiers was used for the TCRbeta library. Each CDR3 protein gets one entry after TCRdb re-called the PCR reads with MiXCR. The repertoire holds some 280,000 distinct CDR3 sequences, 9.9% seen once, with 10% in the top ten. Specimen: PBMCs from the stem cell graft donor, collected from the stem cell graft. Source of these receptors: a human donor who donated a stem cell graft to a child with SCID.

The genes are TRBV5-1 and TRBJ2-7; unclear D gene. Looked up from germline, CDR1 is SGHRS and CDR2 is YFSETQ. Trimming removed 4 bases at V and 3 bases at J, with 14 bases between. CDR3 length: 14 residues. CDR3 sequence reads: CASSPREGIYEQYF. CDR3 nucleotide sequence: TGCGCCAGCAGCCCAAGAGAAGGGATCTACGAGCAGTACTTC.

This clonotype was seen only a few times. This rearrangement joins TRBV6-1 to TRBJ2-1, with 7 bases that match TRBD1. The germline V gene has CDR1 MNHNS and CDR2 SASEGT. The junction had 14 bases not matched to a gene; V was cut back by 7 bases and J by 5 bases. The CDR3 extends over 16 amino acids. CDR3 in amino acids: CASKPTPGQPNNEQFF. The DNA of the CDR3 is TGTGCCAGCAAACCAACCCCGGGACAGCCAAACAATGAGCAGTTCTTC.

This clonotype counts as medium-sized (0.01 to 0.1%). The rearrangement joins TRBV20-1 to TRBJ2-3, with 8 bases identical to TRBD2. CDR3 length equals 12 residues. V lost 6 bases to trimming and J lost 11 bases; unmatched junction nucleotides: 10. Germline assignment: CDR1 DFQATT and CDR2 SNEGSKA (reference sequence). The CDR3 DNA follows: TGCAGTGCAGAGGGAGCGGGGGAACGGCAGTATTTT. This codes for CSAEGAGERQYF.

This clonotype was observed a handful of times. CDR3 DNA sequence: TGCGCCAGCAGCTCGGGACTAGCGGGGGTTTCGGATACGCAGTATTTT. Amino acid sequence: CASSSGLAGVSDTQYF. The chain carries TRBV5-1 and TRBJ2-3; 14 bases agree with TRBD2. CDR1 is SGHRS, CDR2 YFSETQ, per germline. The J segment lost 6 bases and the V segment lost 3 bases, leaving 6 bases of the junction unmatched. CDR3 length: 16 amino acids. Together with reference TRBV5-1 and TRBJ2-3, the CDR3 gives the full variable domain: KAGVTQTPRYLIKTRGQQVTLSCSPISGHRSVSWYQQTPGQGLQFLFEYFSETQRNKGNFPGRFSGRQFSNSRSEMNVSTLELGDSALYLCASSSGLAGVSDTQYFGPGTRLTVL.

This clonotype was observed many times. The chain links TRBV5-6 to TRBJ2-1; the D gene is possibly TRBD1 (6 bases). Looked up from germline, CDR1 is SGHDT and CDR2 is YYEEEE. CDR3 length equals 12 residues. V lost 3 bases and J lost 9, with 10 bases in between. CDR3 sequence (DNA): TGTGCCAGCAGCTCCTTGGGGGCTGAGCAGTTCTTC. Translated: CASSSLGAEQFF.

This chain uses TRBV24-1 with TRBJ2-3, with 8 bases lining up with TRBD1. The CDR3 length is 16 residues. The germline CDR1 and CDR2 sequences are KGHDR and SFDVKD. Trimming removed 5 bases from V and 10 bases from J; junction bases left unmatched: 16. The CDR3 loop reads CATSASHGQGGVAQYF. CDR3 bases: TGTGCCACCAGTGCGTCACACGGACAGGGCGGGGTCGCGCAGTATTTT.

This chain joins TRBV20-1 and TRBJ2-5, with 13 bases fitting TRBD2. The germline V gene encodes CDR1 DFQATT and CDR2 SNEGSKA (reference sequence). The CDR3 contains 15 residues. Trimming at V came to 3 bases and at J to 5 bases, leaving 6 bases not matched to a gene. In nucleotides, the CDR3 is TGCAGTGCTAGCCTACTAGCGGGGGGGCCCGAGACCCAGTACTTC. Translated: CSASLLAGGPETQYF.

This clonotype was recorded many times. The chain combines TRBV5-1 with TRBJ2-1; tentatively, D is TRBD2 (5 bases). The CDR3 has 14 amino acids. With 0 bases removed from V and 5 bases from J, the gap between germline ends came to 9 bases. CDR1 is SGHRS, CDR2 YFSETQ, per germline. Here the CDR3 DNA reads TGCGCCAGCAGCTTGGATCCCGGGGACAATGAGCAGTTCTTC. Its protein is CASSLDPGDNEQFF.

The gene calls are TRBV12-3 or TRBV12-4 and TRBJ1-2; the D gene is possibly TRBD1 (5 bases). Trimming shortened V by 6 bases and J by 2 bases, and 13 bases separated the two germline ends. This CDR3 region has 14 residues. The CDR3 DNA reads TGTGCCAGCAGCGCGGGACGGAACAACTATGGCTACACCTTC. Residues: CASSAGRNNYGYTF.

The chain links TRBV5-1 to TRBJ2-1; a weak D match, TRBD1 (6 bases). V lost 0 bases to trimming and J lost 6 bases, with 19 bases between them. The CDR3 is 17 amino acids. The germline V gene encodes CDR1 SGHRS and CDR2 YFSETQ. CDR3 sequence (DNA): TGCGCCAGCAGCTTGGGACTCGCGACAGGTATTTTCAATGAGCAGTTCTTC. This codes for CASSLGLATGIFNEQFF.

Only a few counts were recorded for this clonotype. The chain employs TRBV12-3 or TRBV12-4 and TRBJ1-3; 7 nucleotides line up with TRBD1. The V segment lost 5 bases and the J segment 2 bases; nucleotides outside the gene matches: 12. There are 17 residues in the CDR3. The CDR3 nucleotides are TGTGCCAGCAGTCCACTTGCAGGGGGAATTACTGGAAACACCATATATTTT. The encoded protein is CASSPLAGGITGNTIYF.

This CDR3 reads CASSAPQTDTQYF. Here the CDR3 DNA reads TGTGCCAGCAGCGCGCCTCAAACAGATACGCAGTATTTT. The J gene is TRBJ2-3, the V gene TRBV7-2; D is unresolved. V lost 5 bases and J lost 3, with 9 bases in between. CDR1 SGHTA and CDR2 FQGNSA come from the germline V gene. The CDR3 totals 13 residues. The full variable domain, completed using reference TRBV7-2 and TRBJ2-3, is GAGVSQSPSNKVTEKGKDVELRCDPISGHTALYWYRQSLGQGLEFLIYFQGNSAPDKSGLPSDRFSAERTGGSVSTLTIQRTQQEDSAVYLCASSAPQTDTQYFGPGTRLTVL.

This chain uses TRBV25-1 with TRBJ2-1; 11 bases fit TRBD1. Germline V lookup: CDR1 MGHDK, CDR2 SYGVNS. Losses at the gene ends were 11 bases for V and 7 bases for J; bases not matched to a gene: 7. The CDR3 loop spans 13 amino acids. CDR3 region: CADSGTGGNEQFF. As DNA, the CDR3 is TGTGCCGATTCCGGGACAGGGGGAAATGAGCAGTTCTTC. The whole variable domain, remainder taken from reference TRBV25-1 and TRBJ2-1, is EADIYQTPRYLVIGTGKKITLECSQTMGHDKMYWYQQDPGMELHLIHYSYGVNSTEKGDLSSESTVSRIRTEHFPLTLESARPSHTSQYLCADSGTGGNEQFFGPGTRLTVL.

This chain joins TRBV14 and TRBJ2-3, with D tentatively TRBD2 (6 bases). Germline assignment: CDR1 SGHDN and CDR2 FVKESK. The length of the CDR3 is 13 residues. V dropped 4 bases and J dropped 8 bases, with 13 bases sitting between them. The CDR3 loop reads CASSLTSVGTQYF. CDR3 nucleotide sequence: TGTGCCAGCAGCCTGACTAGTGTCGGTACGCAGTATTTT.